The 29 T cell receptor beta chains given below trace back to one sample, sequenced in a study of blood T cell repertoires in COVID-19. Repertoires were generated with immunoSEQ multiplex PCR, while TCRdb's copy carries only in-frame clones and drops some. The profile covers under 80,000 clones, with around four fifths appearing a single time and just under 15% taken by the ten largest. Sequencing input: peripheral blood. Receptors originate from a man in his 60s with COVID-19, enrolled during active disease.

CDR3 sequence (DNA): TGTGCCAGCAGCCAAGCCTCTAGCGGGAGTGGGTACGAGCAGTACTTC. Translation: CASSQASSGSGYEQYF. V is TRBV3-1 (or the pseudogene TRBV3-2) and J is TRBJ2-7, with 10 nucleotides matching TRBD2. The CDR3 covers 16 residues. The V segment lost 1 base and the J segment 4 bases; nucleotides outside the gene matches: 7. Germline V CDR1 and CDR2: LGHDT, YNNKEL (reference sequence).

The chain couples TRBV19 to TRBJ2-1; TRBD2 agrees at 11 bases. This CDR3 has 15 amino acids. Germline V gives CDR1 LNHDA, CDR2 SQIVND (reference sequence). V dropped 7 bases and J dropped 8; count of bases not matched to a gene: 10. The CDR3 DNA sequence: TGTGCCAGTAAGGCCGGACTAGCGGGTAAGGATGAGCAGTTCTTC. Residues: CASKAGLAGKDEQFF.

The chain carries TRBV5-4 and TRBJ2-7; perhaps TRBD2 as D (6 bases). The CDR3 consists of 15 residues. Trimming left V 2 bases short and J 2 bases short, with 14 bases between. Germline CDR1 reads SGHNT; CDR2 reads YYREEE (reference sequence). The CDR3 DNA sequence: TGTGCCAGCAGCTTACACCGGGACTCCGCCTACGAGCAGTACTTC. Translation: CASSLHRDSAYEQYF.

The chain has TRBV9 and TRBJ1-1; D not resolved. The CDR3 is 13 amino acids. Between the trimmed V and J ends, which lost 2 bases and 7 bases, there was a span of 12 bases. Germline V lookup: CDR1 SGDLS, CDR2 YYNGEE. The chain's CDR3 is CASSVDQESEAFF. The CDR3 coding sequence is TGTGCCAGCAGCGTCGACCAGGAAAGTGAAGCTTTCTTT.

The V gene is TRBV29-1, the J gene TRBJ2-7; a weak D match, TRBD2 (5 bases). Trimming took off 0 bases at V and 0 bases at J, with 12 bases between the two ends. CDR1 and CDR2 from the germline V gene are SQVTM and ANQGSEA. This CDR3 has 15 amino acids. The CDR3 here is CSVEESSAGSYEQYF. The CDR3, as DNA: TGCAGCGTTGAAGAGAGTTCGGCGGGCTCCTACGAGCAGTACTTC.

In nucleotides, the CDR3 is TGTGCCACCAGTGACGGGAGCTGGGCCGAGCAGTACTTC. Translating gives CATSDGSWAEQYF. V is TRBV24-1 and J is TRBJ2-7, with D possibly being TRBD2 (6 bases). Deletions cut 4 bases from V and 6 bases from J, with 12 bases between. Germline lookup yields CDR1 KGHDR and CDR2 SFDVKD. CDR3 length: 13 residues.

The chain employs TRBV7-9 and TRBJ2-5; weak D call: TRBD1 (6 bases). The CDR3 totals 15 residues. Germline V gene lookup returns CDR1 SEHNR and CDR2 FQNEAQ (reference sequence). V was cut by 5 bases and J by 4 bases, with 17 bases left in between. The CDR3 region is CASSRGTRRGETQYF. DNA of the CDR3: TGTGCCAGCAGCCGAGGGACAAGACGAGGAGAGACCCAGTACTTC.

V gene TRBV5-1 combines with J gene TRBJ1-1; no reliable D call. The CDR3 length is 14 residues. Germline CDR1 SGHRS, CDR2 YFSETQ. V shed 0 bases and J shed 0 bases, with 6 bases lying between them. The CDR3 nucleotides are TGCGCCAGCAGCTTGGGAACAGTGAACACTGAAGCTTTCTTT. Protein product: CASSLGTVNTEAFF.

This chain joins TRBV4-1 and TRBJ2-5; unclear D gene. V lost 0 bases, J lost 5 bases, and 4 bases lay in between. CDR1 is MGHRA and CDR2 is YSYEKL in the germline V gene. This CDR3 contains 12 residues. In nucleotides, the CDR3 is TGCGCCAGCAGCCAAGATCTTGAGACCCAGTACTTC. This encodes CASSQDLETQYF.

This sequence joins TRBV5-1 and TRBJ1-1; D might be TRBD1 (6 bases). V lost 4 bases, J lost 4 bases, and 11 bases lay in between. CDR3 length: 13 residues. In germline, CDR1 is SGHRS, CDR2 YFSETQ. The CDR3, as DNA: TGCGCCAGCAGCCAAACAGGGTCCACTGAAGCTTTCTTT. Translating it yields CASSQTGSTEAFF.

This clone was counted a few times. The gene calls are TRBV30 and TRBJ2-3, with D uncertain. The ends were cut back, 4 bases at V and 6 bases at J, with 8 bases in the middle. This CDR3 spans 11 amino acids. Per germline, CDR1 GTSNPN and CDR2 SVGIG (reference sequence). The CDR3 sequence: CAWTDSDTQYF. The CDR3 DNA sequence: TGTGCCTGGACCGACTCCGATACGCAGTATTTT.

The CDR3 is CASSPTGGTNEKLFF. The CDR3 DNA sequence: TGCGCCAGCAGCCCCACAGGGGGAACTAATGAAAAACTGTTTTTT. The chain carries TRBV5-1 and TRBJ1-4, with 8 bases aligning to TRBD1. CDR1 and CDR2 (germline): SGHRS, YFSETQ. Trimming cost V 4 bases and J 1 base; bases outside gene matches: 3. This CDR3 is 15 amino acids long.

The gene calls are TRBV24-1 and TRBJ2-3; possibly TRBD2 for D (6 bases). With 4 bases removed from V and 2 bases from J, the gap between germline ends came to 12 bases. The CDR3 runs 15 residues. CDR1 is KGHDR, CDR2 SFDVKD, per germline. CDR3 nucleotides: TGTGCCACCAGTGACCCCAGCGGGTCCACAGATACGCAGTATTTT. Protein: CATSDPSGSTDTQYF.

This chain joins TRBV3-1 (or the pseudogene TRBV3-2) and TRBJ2-3; D unclear. The ends were cut back, 0 bases at V and 4 bases at J, with 11 bases in the middle. Germline CDR1 reads LGHDT; CDR2 reads YNNKEL (reference sequence). The CDR3 totals 15 residues. CDR3 residues: CASSQDPFGSDTQYF. CDR3 coding DNA: TGTGCCAGCAGCCAAGACCCTTTCGGGTCAGATACGCAGTATTTT.

This chain joins TRBV2 and TRBJ2-3; D possibly corresponds to TRBD2 (5 bases). The CDR3 consists of 14 residues. Germline V CDR1 and CDR2: SNHLY, FYNNEI. Trimming took off 7 bases at V and 6 bases at J, with 17 bases between the two ends. The CDR3 is CASTQDSFGDTQYF. The CDR3, as DNA: TGTGCCAGCACCCAGGACTCATTCGGGGATACGCAGTATTTT.

The chain carries TRBV7-2 and TRBJ2-7; tentatively, D is TRBD2 (5 bases). CDR1 is SGHTA, CDR2 FQGNSA, per germline. Trimming shortened V by 2 bases and J by 0 bases, and 14 bases separated the two germline ends. This CDR3 contains 16 residues. CDR3 protein: CASSLKAGQDSYEQYF. CDR3 coding DNA: TGTGCCAGCAGCTTAAAGGCGGGCCAGGACTCCTACGAGCAGTACTTC.

V gene TRBV5-1 combines with J gene TRBJ2-2; 12 bases line up with TRBD2. The CDR3 loop spans 16 amino acids. V dropped 1 base and J dropped 6; count of bases not matched to a gene: 4. Germline V gene lookup returns CDR1 SGHRS and CDR2 YFSETQ. The CDR3 DNA sequence: TGCGCCAGCAGCTTGAGACTAGCGGGGGAATCCGGGGAGCTGTTTTTT. This codes for CASSLRLAGESGELFF.

The chain carries TRBV7-6 and TRBJ1-2, with D unclear. There are 15 residues in the CDR3. The V and J ends lost 5 bases and 4 bases respectively, with 17 bases between them. CDR1 and CDR2 from the germline V gene are SGHVS and FNYEAQ. CDR3 sequence reads: CASSPEAGGPYGYTF. In DNA, the CDR3 is TGTGCCAGCAGCCCCGAAGCGGGAGGGCCCTATGGCTACACCTTC.

V usage is TRBV29-1 and J usage is TRBJ1-2, with 7 bases matching TRBD1. Germline V lookup: CDR1 SQVTM, CDR2 ANQGSEA. The CDR3 spans 15 residues. Losses at the gene ends were 7 bases for V and 7 bases for J; bases not matched to a gene: 18. Here the CDR3 DNA reads TGCAGCGCCGTGACTAGGTTAGGGGGCCTGGGTGGCTACACCTTC. This codes for CSAVTRLGGLGGYTF.

The gene calls are TRBV6-1 and TRBJ2-3, with D uncertain. Germline CDR1 and CDR2: MNHNS and SASEGT. The CDR3 has 16 residues. Trimming took 1 base from V and 3 from J, leaving 14 bases between them. The CDR3 DNA reads as TGTGCCAGCAGTGAAGGGAGTAGTGGAAGAACAGATACGCAGTATTTT. As protein: CASSEGSSGRTDTQYF.

This clone was picked up many times. This sequence joins TRBV6-5 and TRBJ1-1, with a possible D match to TRBD1 (5 bases). V shed 2 bases and J shed 3 bases, with 10 bases lying between them. The CDR3 contains 14 residues. Germline CDR1 is MNHEY and CDR2 is SVGAGI. CDR3 DNA sequence: TGTGCCAGCAGTTACAAGGGAGGGGACACTGAAGCTTTCTTT. It codes for CASSYKGGDTEAFF.

In this sample, this clone turned up once. The chain joins TRBV10-2 to TRBJ1-6, with D uncertain. The V end was cut by 2 bases, the J end by 8 bases, with 10 bases between. The CDR3 extends over 14 amino acids. In germline, CDR1 is WSHSY, CDR2 SAAADI. Written as DNA, the CDR3 is TGCGCCAGCAGTGAGGAGGGCTCATATTCACCCCTCCACTTT. Amino acid sequence: CASSEEGSYSPLHF.

In DNA form, the CDR3 reads TGCGCCAGCAGCGGCCCGGGACAGGGCAACACCATATATTTT. Protein sequence: CASSGPGQGNTIYF. The chain joins TRBV4-1 to TRBJ1-3; 9 bases map to TRBD1. CDR1 is MGHRA, CDR2 YSYEKL, per germline. The J segment lost 7 bases and the V segment lost 5 bases, leaving 6 bases of the junction unmatched. The CDR3 extends over 14 amino acids.

The genes are TRBV6-5 and TRBJ1-4; TRBD1 is a possible D gene (5 bases). V was shortened by 5 bases and J by 8 bases, with 18 bases between the two germline ends. Germline CDR1 reads MNHEY; CDR2 reads SVGAGI. This CDR3 has 15 residues. CDR3 coding DNA: TGTGCCAGCAGTCGCCTGGGGGGTACCCGCGAAAAACTGTTTTTT. Translating gives CASSRLGGTREKLFF.

J is TRBJ2-7 and V is TRBV27; tentative D call: TRBD1 (6 bases). The germline CDR1 and CDR2 sequences are MNHEY and SMNVEV (reference sequence). This CDR3 spans 13 amino acids. V shed 4 bases and J shed 2 bases, with 9 bases lying between them. CDR3 amino acids: CASSSTGPYEQYF. CDR3 nucleotide sequence: TGTGCCAGCAGTTCGACAGGTCCCTACGAGCAGTACTTC.

The V call is TRBV7-3, the J call TRBJ2-3; 9 bases are shared with TRBD1. After removal of 6 bases from V and 5 bases from J, the junction contained 6 bases not matched to a gene. The CDR3 is made up of 14 amino acids. Germline CDR1 SGHTA, CDR2 FQGTGA. The chain's CDR3 is CASSRTGEGDTQYF. The CDR3 DNA sequence: TGTGCCAGCAGTAGGACAGGGGAAGGAGATACGCAGTATTTT.

The chain joins TRBV30 to TRBJ2-1; D is ambiguous. The V gene lost 0 bases and the J gene lost 0 bases, with 6 bases spanning the gap. This CDR3 contains 14 residues. Per the germline V gene, CDR1 is GTSNPN and CDR2 is SVGIG (reference sequence). CDR3: CAWSVRSSYNEQFF. CDR3 in DNA: TGTGCCTGGAGTGTGAGGAGCTCCTACAATGAGCAGTTCTTC.

This clone was recorded a few times. The rearrangement links TRBV25-1 to TRBJ2-7; 7 bases are shared with TRBD1. V was clipped by 2 bases and J by 1 base; unmatched bases: 5. This CDR3 comprises 15 residues. Germline values: CDR1 MGHDK, CDR2 SYGVNS. The CDR3 here is CASSERQGISYEQYF. The CDR3 coding sequence is TGTGCCAGCAGTGAACGACAGGGAATATCCTACGAGCAGTACTTC.

The chain uses TRBV30 and TRBJ1-2; D gene uncertain. CDR3 length: 17 residues. Between the trimmed V and J ends, which lost 3 bases and 1 base, there was a span of 21 bases. Germline CDR1 reads GTSNPN; CDR2 reads SVGIG (reference sequence). CDR3 DNA: TGTGCCTGGAGGGTGGTGAAGACTAGACTATTTAACTATGGCTACACCTTC. Translated, it gives CAWRVVKTRLFNYGYTF.